The 32 T cell receptor beta chains below come from one sample, sequenced in a study of blood T cell repertoires in COVID-19. TCRdb keeps only in-frame clones here, not all; method: immunoSEQ multiplex PCR. The sample carries 140,000 to 150,000 clones, 85% to 90% recorded once. The sample was peripheral blood. Receptors originate from a man aged 55 to 70 with active or convalescent COVID-19.

This chain uses TRBV19 with TRBJ2-2; D call uncertain. Germline V gene lookup returns CDR1 LNHDA and CDR2 SQIVND (reference sequence). The CDR3 spans 16 residues. With 1 base removed from V and 5 bases from J, the gap between germline ends came to 14 bases. CDR3 loop: CASSIVLSPGTGELFF. The CDR3 nucleotides are TGTGCCAGTAGTATAGTTTTATCCCCGGGTACCGGGGAGCTGTTTTTT.

The chain employs TRBV19 and TRBJ1-4; no clear D. V was clipped by 6 bases and J by 7 bases, with 15 bases between them. CDR1 is LNHDA and CDR2 is SQIVND in the germline V gene (reference sequence). The CDR3 runs to 14 residues. CDR3 DNA: TGTGCCAGTAGCCCCGTTGATAGCGGTGAAAAACTGTTTTTT. It codes for CASSPVDSGEKLFF.

The chain combines TRBV2 with TRBJ2-3; 8 bases agree with TRBD1. The V segment lost 3 bases and the J segment 4 bases; nucleotides outside the gene matches: 3. The CDR3 covers 14 residues. From germline, CDR1 is SNHLY and CDR2 FYNNEI. CDR3 in amino acids: CASSEDRAADTQYF. The CDR3 DNA reads TGTGCCAGCAGTGAGGACAGGGCCGCAGATACGCAGTATTTT.

This chain uses TRBV19 with TRBJ2-1; TRBD2 agrees at 8 bases. J lost 7 bases, V lost 1 base, and 6 bases had no gene match. CDR3 length equals 15 residues. Germline CDR1 reads LNHDA; CDR2 reads SQIVND (reference sequence). In DNA, the CDR3 is TGTGCCAGTAGTATAGCGGGGGGGCCGGGTAATGAGCAGTTCTTC. Amino acid sequence: CASSIAGGPGNEQFF.

This clone was observed a single time. The rearrangement links TRBV2 to TRBJ1-4, with D uncertain. Germline lookup yields CDR1 SNHLY and CDR2 FYNNEI. CDR3 length: 14 amino acids. The V end was cut by 9 bases, the J end by 5 bases, with 16 bases between. This chain's CDR3 is CASCRGRANEKLFF. In nucleotides, the CDR3 is TGTGCCAGTTGTCGAGGCAGAGCAAATGAAAAACTGTTTTTT.

This clone has only one observation. The chain joins TRBV5-1 to TRBJ1-1, with 9 bases aligning to TRBD1. The ends lost 4 bases at V and 6 bases at J; junction bases unmatched: 7. The germline V gene has CDR1 SGHRS and CDR2 YFSETQ. The CDR3 has 14 amino acids. DNA for the CDR3: TGCGCCAGCAGCCAGGGACAGGGTTTAGCTGAAGCTTTCTTT. Protein product: CASSQGQGLAEAFF.

The rearrangement joins TRBV2 to TRBJ1-4; 7 nucleotides match TRBD1. Germline V gene sequence: CDR1 SNHLY, CDR2 FYNNEI. Unmatched junction bases numbered 3, after V lost 4 bases and J lost 4 bases. The CDR3 is made up of 14 amino acids. The CDR3, as DNA: TGTGCCAGCAGTGGGGACAGTCTTAATGAAAAACTGTTTTTT. This translates into CASSGDSLNEKLFF.

The genes are TRBV6-5 and TRBJ2-5; 8 bases line up with TRBD2. Germline lookup yields CDR1 MNHEY and CDR2 SVGAGI. With V trimmed by 7 bases and J by 5 bases, 9 bases remained unmatched. This CDR3 has 14 residues. The chain's CDR3 is CASTQTGGWETQYF. CDR3 nucleotide sequence: TGTGCCAGCACCCAAACGGGGGGGTGGGAGACCCAGTACTTC.

The chain couples TRBV5-4 to TRBJ1-2; 9 bases line up with TRBD1. Germline-derived CDR1 and CDR2 are SGHNT and YYREEE (reference sequence). The junction had 1 base not matched to a gene; V was cut back by 3 bases and J by 7 bases. This CDR3 contains 12 residues. For the CDR3, the DNA is TGTGCCAGCAGCTCGGGACAGGGTGGCTACACCTTC. It codes for CASSSGQGGYTF.

This clone was detected only a few times. The chain joins TRBV6-6 to TRBJ1-1, with 9 bases lining up with TRBD1. The length of the CDR3 is 15 residues. Germline trimming cut 7 bases from V and 6 bases from J; bases unmatched to any gene: 12. The germline CDR1 and CDR2 sequences are MNHNY and SVGAGI (reference sequence). The CDR3 region has the DNA TGTGCCAGCAACGCACAGGGGGCAGTGGTCCCTGAAGCTTTCTTT. It codes for CASNAQGAVVPEAFF.

The V and J genes are TRBV28 and TRBJ2-7; D is unclear. CDR1 and CDR2 (germline): MDHEN, SYDVKM. V lost 1 base, J lost 3 bases, and 7 bases lay in between. The CDR3 has 13 amino acids. CDR3 loop: CASSLLGSYEQYF. The CDR3 DNA is TGTGCCAGCAGTTTATTGGGCAGCTACGAGCAGTACTTC.

Only one count was recorded for this clone. The DNA of the CDR3 is TGTGCCAGTAGTACCGGGGAATACGGCGGAAACACCATATATTTT. It translates to CASSTGEYGGNTIYF. The chain uses TRBV19 and TRBJ1-3; no clear D gene. Germline loops: CDR1 LNHDA, CDR2 SQIVND (reference sequence). The V end lost 4 bases, the J end lost 4 bases, and 14 bases lay between the germline ends. The CDR3 is 15 amino acids.

The chain employs TRBV19 and TRBJ1-1, with 11 nucleotides matching TRBD1. Germline V gene data show CDR1 as LNHDA and CDR2 as SQIVND (reference sequence). V gave up 3 bases and J gave up 5 bases; unmatched junction bases: 11. The CDR3 is 17 residues long. The CDR3 is CASSIRTGGVFRTEAFF. The CDR3 region has the DNA TGTGCCAGTAGTATTCGGACAGGGGGCGTTTTTAGGACTGAAGCTTTCTTT.

V is TRBV9 and J is TRBJ2-1; D is perhaps TRBD2 (6 bases). V gave up 1 base and J gave up 0 bases, with 11 bases separating them. The CDR3 extends over 16 amino acids. The germline V gene has CDR1 SGDLS and CDR2 YYNGEE. This CDR3 is CASSVIADSSYNEQFF. CDR3 sequence (DNA): TGTGCCAGCAGCGTAATAGCGGATAGCTCCTACAATGAGCAGTTCTTC.

The CDR3 reads CASSPRDRHTGELFF. As DNA, the CDR3 is TGTGCCAGCAGCCCGCGGGACAGGCACACCGGGGAGCTGTTTTTT. This chain joins TRBV9 and TRBJ2-2; 8 bases line up with TRBD1. The germline gives CDR1 SGDLS, CDR2 YYNGEE. V dropped 4 bases and J dropped 3; count of bases not matched to a gene: 5. CDR3 length: 15 amino acids.

J is TRBJ1-2 and V is TRBV4-1; D unclear. V was pared by 1 base and J by 5 bases, with 14 bases between. CDR3 length: 15 amino acids. Germline loops: CDR1 MGHRA, CDR2 YSYEKL. For the CDR3, the DNA is TGCGCCAGCAGCCAAGGTAACACAGTTTCGTATGGCTACACCTTC. Translated, it gives CASSQGNTVSYGYTF.

This clone was counted only a few times. The gene calls are TRBV7-9 and TRBJ1-1, with a possible D match to TRBD1 (6 bases). The CDR3 has 14 residues. Between the trimmed V and J ends, which lost 3 bases and 7 bases, there was a span of 15 bases. Germline-derived CDR1 and CDR2 are SEHNR and FQNEAQ (reference sequence). The CDR3 sequence: CASSFQGSVGEAFF. CDR3 DNA sequence: TGTGCCAGCAGCTTTCAGGGGTCCGTCGGTGAAGCTTTCTTT.

The chain recombines TRBV10-3 with TRBJ2-1; no clear D. Trimming took off 0 bases at V and 5 bases at J, with 5 bases between the two ends. The CDR3 is 13 residues long. Germline V gene sequence: CDR1 ENHRY, CDR2 SYGVKD. This CDR3 is CAISESENNEQFF. CDR3 sequence (DNA): TGTGCCATCAGTGAGTCGGAGAACAATGAGCAGTTCTTC.

The V and J genes are TRBV24-1 and TRBJ1-5; 7 bases line up with TRBD1. In germline, CDR1 is KGHDR, CDR2 SFDVKD. The CDR3 covers 19 residues. V lost 4 bases, J lost 3 bases, and 17 bases stayed unmatched. This chain's CDR3 is CATSDPRDSSLPFNQPQHF. The DNA of the CDR3 is TGTGCCACCAGTGACCCCCGGGACAGTTCACTACCATTCAATCAGCCCCAGCATTTT.

The chain recombines TRBV6-5 with TRBJ2-3; TRBD1 agrees at 9 bases. V lost 2 bases, J lost 7 bases, and 7 bases stayed unmatched. Germline CDR1 and CDR2: MNHEY and SVGAGI. The CDR3 loop spans 15 amino acids. The CDR3 DNA reads as TGTGCCAGCAGTTACAGGACAGGGGAGGGGAATACGCAGTATTTT. This codes for CASSYRTGEGNTQYF.

The chain uses TRBV9 and TRBJ2-7, with D possibly being TRBD2 (6 bases). V was trimmed by 3 bases and J by 4 bases, leaving 17 bases between them. Germline lookup yields CDR1 SGDLS and CDR2 YYNGEE. This CDR3 has 15 residues. The CDR3 here is CASSAAWGVVYEQYF. Here the CDR3 DNA reads TGTGCCAGCAGCGCGGCGTGGGGGGTAGTGTACGAGCAGTACTTC.

The chain couples TRBV9 to TRBJ1-1; unclear D gene. This CDR3 is 14 amino acids long. The V gene lost 0 bases and the J gene lost 4 bases, with 10 bases spanning the gap. CDR1 SGDLS and CDR2 YYNGEE come from the germline V gene. The CDR3 is CASSVVAVGTEAFF. CDR3 bases: TGTGCCAGCAGCGTAGTTGCGGTGGGCACTGAAGCTTTCTTT.

The chain's CDR3 is CASSQAGTSAYEQYF. The CDR3 DNA sequence: TGTGCCAGCAGCCAAGCCGGGACTAGCGCTTACGAGCAGTACTTC. The rearrangement uses TRBV4-2 and TRBJ2-7; 10 nucleotides match TRBD2. Germline loops: CDR1 LGHNA, CDR2 YNFKEQ. The length of the CDR3 is 15 residues. With V trimmed by 1 base and J by 4 bases, 4 bases remained unmatched.

The V call is TRBV11-1, the J call TRBJ1-2; 9 nucleotides align to TRBD1. The junction had 10 bases not matched to a gene; V was cut back by 5 bases and J by 3 bases. Germline V gene lookup returns CDR1 SGHAT and CDR2 FQDESV (reference sequence). The CDR3 consists of 16 residues. In DNA, the CDR3 is TGTGCCAGCAGCCCCGCCGGACAGGGGTCGGACTATGGCTACACCTTC. Protein product: CASSPAGQGSDYGYTF.

The rearrangement uses TRBV6-5 and TRBJ2-4; possible D gene TRBD2, 5 bases. The CDR3 runs to 14 residues. Trimming took off 5 bases at V and 4 bases at J, with 12 bases between the two ends. Germline V gives CDR1 MNHEY, CDR2 SVGAGI. CDR3 sequence: CASSSLAIKNIQYF. The CDR3 DNA reads TGTGCCAGCAGTAGCTTAGCGATAAAAAACATTCAGTACTTC.

The chain couples TRBV5-1 to TRBJ2-3; tentatively, D is TRBD2 (6 bases). CDR3 length: 16 amino acids. The germline V and J ends were trimmed by 0 bases and 6 bases, with 17 bases remaining between them. The germline CDR1 and CDR2 sequences are SGHRS and YFSETQ. The CDR3 sequence is CASSLAITGEADTQYF. The CDR3 nucleotides read TGCGCCAGCAGCTTGGCCATTACGGGAGAAGCGGATACGCAGTATTTT.

This rearrangement joins TRBV7-8 to TRBJ1-1, with D possibly matching TRBD1 (5 bases). This CDR3 is 14 amino acids long. CDR1 SGHVS and CDR2 FQNEAQ come from the germline V gene. V was clipped by 2 bases and J by 0 bases, with 7 bases between them. The CDR3 DNA sequence: TGTGCCAGCAGCTTACAGGGAATGAACACTGAAGCTTTCTTT. It is translated as CASSLQGMNTEAFF.

The chain has TRBV6-5 and TRBJ1-1; TRBD1 might be the D (5 bases). V was trimmed by 4 bases and J by 1 base, leaving 16 bases between them. This CDR3 is built from 16 residues. The germline V gene has CDR1 MNHEY and CDR2 SVGAGI. CDR3 residues: CASSSRGGAKNTEAFF. CDR3 DNA sequence: TGTGCCAGCAGTTCCCGGGGAGGGGCTAAGAACACTGAAGCTTTCTTT.

The V call is TRBV7-2, the J call TRBJ1-1; D ambiguous. This CDR3 contains 13 residues. Trimming pared 6 bases from V and 0 bases from J, leaving 8 bases between. Germline V gene lookup returns CDR1 SGHTA and CDR2 FQGNSA. The DNA for the CDR3 is TGTGCCAGCAGTTCGAGGGTGAACACTGAAGCTTTCTTT. It codes for CASSSRVNTEAFF.

Here the CDR3 reads CASSLDRGSNEQFF. CDR3 bases: TGTGCCAGCAGCTTAGACAGGGGATCCAATGAGCAGTTCTTC. The genes are TRBV7-3 and TRBJ2-1; 8 nucleotides agree with TRBD1. Trimming removed 2 bases from V and 6 bases from J; junction bases left unmatched: 3. Germline CDR1 reads SGHTA; CDR2 reads FQGTGA. The CDR3 is 14 amino acids.

The J gene is TRBJ1-5, the V gene TRBV19, with D perhaps TRBD1 (5 bases). CDR1 LNHDA and CDR2 SQIVND come from the germline V gene (reference sequence). With 7 bases removed from V and 2 bases from J, the gap between germline ends came to 12 bases. The CDR3 is 14 amino acids. CDR3 protein: CASTSGLGNQPQHF. The CDR3 coding sequence is TGTGCCAGTACCTCAGGGTTAGGCAATCAGCCCCAGCATTTT.

The chain has TRBV6-2 or TRBV6-3 and TRBJ1-5, with D tentatively TRBD1 (5 bases). Trimming stripped 6 bases from V and 6 bases from J, with 15 bases between. Germline CDR1 and CDR2: MNHEY and SVGEGT. The length of the CDR3 is 14 residues. CDR3 amino acids: CASSRTNRGQPQHF. The CDR3 DNA reads TGTGCCAGCAGCAGGACAAACCGCGGTCAGCCCCAGCATTTT.